This section outlines one T cell receptor (beta chain) sequence together with its context. The CDR3 is 15 residues long. V was shortened by 4 bases and J by 3 bases, with 16 bases between the two germline ends. Germline V gives CDR1 SGDLS, CDR2 YYNGEE. The data belong to a study of Graves' ophthalmopathy and Graves' hyperthyroidism. RNA served as the template for amplifying TCR beta CDR3 regions. The authors performed first-round RT-PCR with HTBI primers and then a second-round multiplex PCR. TCRdb called the multiplex PCR reads again in MiXCR, with one record for every CDR3 protein. The data contain around 600,000 distinct CDR3 sequences, over 40% of them singletons.

This chain connects TRBV9 to TRBJ1-2; TRBD1 might be the D (6 bases). Sequences were obtained from peripheral blood. This receptor was identified in an adult man with Graves' ophthalmopathy. The CDR3 reads CASSRRQGIDYGYTF. The CDR3 coding sequence is TGTGCCAGCAGCCGGCGGCAGGGGATAGACTATGGCTACACCTTC.